These T cell receptor beta chains were read from a single sample in a study of graft-versus-host responses after intestinal transplantation. Sequenced by immunoSEQ multiplex PCR; TCRdb stores in-frame clones only, minus some. The profile shows 80,000 or so clones, around 93% of them singletons. The starting material was PBMCs, obtained 98 days after intestinal transplantation. The receptor set was obtained from a human patient who received an intestinal transplant, so some T cells may come from the graft donor. Each CDR3 is given with its conserved first and last residue. D genes are given only for firm matches. Clone size is not always given. Where it is, it says once, few, many or a class for expanded clones.

clone_size j_call cdr3_length d_call v_call cdr3_nt cdr3_aa
NA TRBJ2-7 14 NA TRBV7-9 TGTGCCAGCAGCTTAGTTACAGGTACCTACGAGCAGTACTTC CASSLVTGTYEQYF
NA TRBJ2-4 16 NA TRBV4-1 TGCGCCAGCAGCCAAGTATCCCGGGGGCGATGGAACATTCAGTACTTC CASSQVSRGRWNIQYF
NA TRBJ1-6 15 TRBD1 TRBV5-1 TGCGCCAGCAGCTTGGCCGCAGGGGGCAATTCACCCCTCCACTTT CASSLAAGGNSPLHF
NA TRBJ1-1 14 NA TRBV10-3 TGTGCCATCAGTACCCCTGCCCAGAACACTGAAGCTTTCTTT CAISTPAQNTEAFF
NA TRBJ2-2 17 NA TRBV21-1 TGTGCCAGCAGCAATCTTGGGGCTAGCGGGGACACCGGGGAGCTGTTTTTT CASSNLGASGDTGELFF
NA TRBJ2-2 14 NA TRBV5-1 TGCGCCAGCAGAGGGTGGCTGGACACCGGGGAGCTGTTTTTT CASRGWLDTGELFF
NA TRBJ2-5 15 TRBD2 TRBV6-6 TGTGCCAGCAGTCGACTAGCGGGGGGATTGGAGACCCAGTACTTC CASSRLAGGLETQYF
few TRBJ2-7 10 NA TRBV6-5 TGTGCCAGCAGTGAATACGAGCAGTACTTC CASSEYEQYF
NA TRBJ2-7 13 TRBD1 TRBV27 TGTGCCAGCAGTCTGGGACAGGTGAACGAGCAGTACTTC CASSLGQVNEQYF
NA TRBJ2-1 17 TRBD2 TRBV5-1 TGCGCCAGCAGCTTCGGACTAGCGGGAGAAGCATACAATGAGCAGTTCTTC CASSFGLAGEAYNEQFF
NA TRBJ1-5 16 TRBD1 TRBV10-2 TGCGCCAGCAGTGATGGCCCTCAGGGGGCTAGTCAGCCCCAGCATTTT CASSDGPQGASQPQHF
NA TRBJ2-5 14 NA TRBV25-1 TGTGCCAGCAGTGAATCAGGGAGGGGGGAGACCCAGTACTTC CASSESGRGETQYF
NA TRBJ2-7 13 NA TRBV27 TGTGCCAGCAGTTTGGGCAGGTCCTACGAGCAGTACTTC CASSLGRSYEQYF
once TRBJ2-1 16 TRBD2 TRBV5-3 TGTGCCAGAAGCACCAATAGCGGGAGGCGGTTTGATGAGCAGTTCTTC CARSTNSGRRFDEQFF